This T cell receptor (beta chain) was identified during a study of T cell repertoires in cytomegalovirus infection. Looking at the study overall: Both CMV infection and a matching HLA type were indicated by public TCR beta signatures. Study results and caveats: Cumulative frequency of public TCR beta families picked out carriers of CMV plus the relevant HLA.

TCRdb analysed the reads with MiXCR anew, one entry per CDR3 protein. The table has 200,000 to 250,000 distinct CDR3 sequences, around 40% seen once. About this clonotype: Its antigen is still unknown.

Germline V gene data show CDR1 as MNHEY and CDR2 as SMNVEV (reference sequence). Trimming took off 7 bases at V and 12 bases at J, with 15 bases between the two ends. The CDR3 is 11 amino acids. The receptor was derived from a human donor in good health (CMV status not recorded). Some clones in this sample may be carry-over from other donors' samples. The chain links TRBV27 to TRBJ1-1; D gene ambiguous. The source was CD8+ T cells from cultured PBMCs, collected from culture after CMV antigen stimulation. The CDR3 is CASTSGRVTFF. The DNA for the CDR3 is TGTGCCAGCACCTCCGGGAGGGTGACTTTCTTT.